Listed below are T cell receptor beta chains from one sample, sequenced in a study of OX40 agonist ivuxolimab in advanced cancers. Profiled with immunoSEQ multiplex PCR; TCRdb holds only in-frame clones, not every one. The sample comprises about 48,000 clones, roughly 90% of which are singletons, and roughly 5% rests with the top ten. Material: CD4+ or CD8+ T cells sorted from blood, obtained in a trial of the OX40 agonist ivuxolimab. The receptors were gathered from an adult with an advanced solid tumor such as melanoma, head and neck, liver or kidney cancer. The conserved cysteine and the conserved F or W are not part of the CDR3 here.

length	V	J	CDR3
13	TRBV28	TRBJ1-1	ASSTAWGANTEAF
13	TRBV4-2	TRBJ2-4	ASSQERLAKNIQY
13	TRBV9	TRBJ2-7	ASSELAGGPDEQY
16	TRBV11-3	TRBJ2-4	ASSLDRDSYLAKNIQY
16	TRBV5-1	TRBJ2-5	ASSLGQGIPEYQETQY
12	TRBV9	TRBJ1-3	ASRKSLMEDTIY
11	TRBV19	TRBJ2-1	ASSIGGENEQF
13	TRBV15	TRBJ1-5	ATSRDRARSQPQH
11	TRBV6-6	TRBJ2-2	ASGGQNTGELF
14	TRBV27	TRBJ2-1	ASSLNTGWIYNEQF
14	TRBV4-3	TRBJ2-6	ASSQETGSGANVLT
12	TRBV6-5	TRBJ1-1	ASRVGGLNTEAF
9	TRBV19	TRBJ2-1	ASIAYNEQF
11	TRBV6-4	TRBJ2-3	ASRAPTTNTQY
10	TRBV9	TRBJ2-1	ASSLTSYEQF
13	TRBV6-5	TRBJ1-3	ASSYSENPGNTIY
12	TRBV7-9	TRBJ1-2	ASSLTGPVGGYT
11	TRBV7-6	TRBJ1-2	ASSPGTPYGYT
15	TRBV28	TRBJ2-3	ASSLLTAGISTDTQY
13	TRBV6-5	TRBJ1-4	ASSYGQGAGEKLF
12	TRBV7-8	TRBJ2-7	ASSASGSGDEQY
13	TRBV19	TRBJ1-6	ASSIYDRGDSPLH
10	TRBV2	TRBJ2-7	AIVGTTYEQY